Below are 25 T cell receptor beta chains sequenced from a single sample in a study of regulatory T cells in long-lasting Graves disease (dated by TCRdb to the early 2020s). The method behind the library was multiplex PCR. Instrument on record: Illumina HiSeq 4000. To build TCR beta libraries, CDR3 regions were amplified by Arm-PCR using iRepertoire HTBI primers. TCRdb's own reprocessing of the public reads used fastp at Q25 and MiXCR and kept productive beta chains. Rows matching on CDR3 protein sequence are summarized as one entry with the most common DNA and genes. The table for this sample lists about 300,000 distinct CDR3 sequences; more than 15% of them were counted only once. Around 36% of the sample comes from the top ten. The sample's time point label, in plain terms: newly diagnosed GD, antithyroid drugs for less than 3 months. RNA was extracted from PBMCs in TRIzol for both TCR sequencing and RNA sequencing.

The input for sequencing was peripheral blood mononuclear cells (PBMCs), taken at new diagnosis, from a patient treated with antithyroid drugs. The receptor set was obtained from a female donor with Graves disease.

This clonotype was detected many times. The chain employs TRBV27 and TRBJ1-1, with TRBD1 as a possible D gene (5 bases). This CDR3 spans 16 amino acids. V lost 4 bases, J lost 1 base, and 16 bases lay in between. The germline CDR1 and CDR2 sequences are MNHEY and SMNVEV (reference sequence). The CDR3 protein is CASSSKRWGENTEAFF. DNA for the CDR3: TGTGCCAGCAGTTCTAAGCGGTGGGGGGAGAACACTGAAGCTTTCTTT.

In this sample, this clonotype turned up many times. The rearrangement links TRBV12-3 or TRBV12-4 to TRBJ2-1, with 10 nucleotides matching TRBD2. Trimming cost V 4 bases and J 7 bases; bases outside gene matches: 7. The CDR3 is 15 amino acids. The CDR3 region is CASSSSGRLGNEQFF. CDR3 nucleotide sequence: TGTGCCAGCAGTTCTAGCGGGAGATTGGGGAATGAGCAGTTCTTC.

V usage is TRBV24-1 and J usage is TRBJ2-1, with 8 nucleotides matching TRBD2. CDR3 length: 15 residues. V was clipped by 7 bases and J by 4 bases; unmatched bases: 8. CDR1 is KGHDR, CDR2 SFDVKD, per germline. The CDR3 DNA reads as TGTGCCACCAGCCAGACTAGCGCCATATACAATGAGCAGTTCTTC. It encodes CATSQTSAIYNEQFF.

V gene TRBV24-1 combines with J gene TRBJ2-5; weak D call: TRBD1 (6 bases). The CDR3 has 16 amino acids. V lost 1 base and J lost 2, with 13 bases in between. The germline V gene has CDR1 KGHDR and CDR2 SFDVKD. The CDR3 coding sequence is TGTGCCACCAGTGATTTCACCGGACAGTTACAAGAGACCCAGTACTTC. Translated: CATSDFTGQLQETQYF.

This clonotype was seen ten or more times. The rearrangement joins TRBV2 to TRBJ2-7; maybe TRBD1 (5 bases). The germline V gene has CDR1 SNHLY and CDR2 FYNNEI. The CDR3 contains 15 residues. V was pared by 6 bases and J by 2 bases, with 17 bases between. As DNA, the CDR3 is TGTGCCAGCAGACACGCAGGGATGGGAACCTACGAGCAGTACTTC. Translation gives CASRHAGMGTYEQYF.

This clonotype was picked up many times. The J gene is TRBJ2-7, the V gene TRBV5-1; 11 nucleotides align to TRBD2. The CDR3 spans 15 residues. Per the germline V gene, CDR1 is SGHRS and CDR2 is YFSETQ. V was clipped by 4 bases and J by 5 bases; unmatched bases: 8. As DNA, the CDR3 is TGCGCCAGCAGCGCTACTAGCGGGAGCACCCACGAGCAGTACTTC. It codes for CASSATSGSTHEQYF.

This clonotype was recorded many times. The CDR3 DNA reads as TGCAGTGCTAGTTGGCCGATCGCCTACAATGAGCAGTTCTTC. Translation gives CSASWPIAYNEQFF. The rearrangement joins TRBV20-1 to TRBJ2-1; D call uncertain. The germline V gene has CDR1 DFQATT and CDR2 SNEGSKA (reference sequence). The V and J ends lost 3 bases and 2 bases respectively, with 11 bases between them. This CDR3 contains 14 residues.

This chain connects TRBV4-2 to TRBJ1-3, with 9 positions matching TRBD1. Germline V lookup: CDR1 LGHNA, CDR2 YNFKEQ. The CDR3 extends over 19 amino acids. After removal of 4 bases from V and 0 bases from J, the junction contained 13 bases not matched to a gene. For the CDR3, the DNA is TGTGCCAGCAGCCCCGTCCCTACAGGGGGCATGAGCTCTGGAAACACCATATATTTT. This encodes CASSPVPTGGMSSGNTIYF.

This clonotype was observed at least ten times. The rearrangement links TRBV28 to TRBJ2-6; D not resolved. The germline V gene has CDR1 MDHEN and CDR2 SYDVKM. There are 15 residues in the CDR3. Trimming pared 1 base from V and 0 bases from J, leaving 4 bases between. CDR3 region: CASSLLSSGANVLTF. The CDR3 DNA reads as TGTGCCAGCAGTTTATTATCCTCTGGGGCCAACGTCCTGACTTTC.

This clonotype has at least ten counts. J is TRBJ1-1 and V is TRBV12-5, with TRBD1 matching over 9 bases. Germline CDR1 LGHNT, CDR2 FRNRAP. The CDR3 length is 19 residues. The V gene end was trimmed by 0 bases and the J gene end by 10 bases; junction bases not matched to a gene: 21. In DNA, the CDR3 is TGTGCTAGTGGTTTGGTAGTAACAGCAGACAGGGGGATGTATCAAGGAGCTTTCTTT. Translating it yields CASGLVVTADRGMYQGAFF.

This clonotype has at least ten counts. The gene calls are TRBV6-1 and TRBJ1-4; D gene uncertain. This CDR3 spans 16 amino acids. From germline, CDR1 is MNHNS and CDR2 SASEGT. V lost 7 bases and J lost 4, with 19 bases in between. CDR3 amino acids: CASKTVEGRLNEKLFF. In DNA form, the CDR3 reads TGTGCCAGCAAAACCGTAGAAGGGCGGCTTAATGAAAAACTGTTTTTT.

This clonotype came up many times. In nucleotides, the CDR3 is TGTGCCAGCAGCCGTACTAGCGGGCAAAAAGAGACCCAGTACTTC. It specifies CASSRTSGQKETQYF. The J gene is TRBJ2-5, the V gene TRBV4-2, with 9 bases that match TRBD2. CDR3 size: 15 residues. Trimming removed 4 bases from V and 3 bases from J; junction bases left unmatched: 6. Germline V CDR1 and CDR2: LGHNA, YNFKEQ.

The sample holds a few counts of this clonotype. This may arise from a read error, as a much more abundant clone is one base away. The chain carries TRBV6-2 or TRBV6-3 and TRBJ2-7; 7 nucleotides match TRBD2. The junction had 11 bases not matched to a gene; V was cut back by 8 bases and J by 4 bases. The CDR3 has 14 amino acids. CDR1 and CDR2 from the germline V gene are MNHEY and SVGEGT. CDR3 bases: TGTGCCAGCGTCACTAGCGCAGGTTTATACGAGCAGTACTTC. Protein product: CASVTSAGLYEQYF.

CDR3 residues: CASSLGAGGEAFF. CDR3 in DNA: TGTGCCAGCAGCTTAGGGGCCGGGGGGGAAGCTTTCTTT. The V gene is TRBV7-3, the J gene TRBJ1-1, with a possible D match to TRBD1 (5 bases). The V end was cut by 2 bases, the J end by 8 bases, with 12 bases between. Germline V gives CDR1 SGHTA, CDR2 FQGTGA. The CDR3 has 13 amino acids.

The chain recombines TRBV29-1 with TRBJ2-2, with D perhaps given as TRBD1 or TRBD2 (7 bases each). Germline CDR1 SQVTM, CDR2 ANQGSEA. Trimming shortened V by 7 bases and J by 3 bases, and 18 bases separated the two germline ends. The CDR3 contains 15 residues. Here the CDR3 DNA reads TGCAGCGCCCAGGGGGGGGGCTGGTACACCGGGGAGCTGTTTTTT. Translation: CSAQGGGWYTGELFF.

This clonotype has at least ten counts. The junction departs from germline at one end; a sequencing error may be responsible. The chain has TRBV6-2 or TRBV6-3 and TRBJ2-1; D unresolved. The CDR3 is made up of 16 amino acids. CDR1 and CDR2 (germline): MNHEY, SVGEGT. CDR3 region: CASSESASSSYDEQFF. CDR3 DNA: TGTGCCAGCAGTGAAAGCGCGTCGAGCTCCTACGATGAGCAGTTCTTC.

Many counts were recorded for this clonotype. The CDR3 loop is CAIRRDTTRDEQFF. For the CDR3, the DNA is TGTGCCATCAGACGGGACACCACCCGGGATGAGCAGTTCTTC. The chain uses TRBV10-3 and TRBJ2-1; maybe TRBD1 (6 bases). Trimming took 6 bases from V and 8 from J, leaving 17 bases between them. The CDR3 totals 14 residues. Germline V CDR1 and CDR2: ENHRY, SYGVKD.

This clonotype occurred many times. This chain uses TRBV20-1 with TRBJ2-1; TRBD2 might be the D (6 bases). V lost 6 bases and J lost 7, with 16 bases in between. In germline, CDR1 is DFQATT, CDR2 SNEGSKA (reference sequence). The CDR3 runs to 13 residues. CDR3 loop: CSAATRLGNEQFF. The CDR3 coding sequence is TGCAGTGCGGCTACCCGACTAGGAAATGAGCAGTTCTTC.

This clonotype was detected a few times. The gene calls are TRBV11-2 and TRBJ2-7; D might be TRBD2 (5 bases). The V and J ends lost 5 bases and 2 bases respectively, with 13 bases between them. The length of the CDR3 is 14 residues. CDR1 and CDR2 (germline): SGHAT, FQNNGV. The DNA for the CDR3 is TGTGCCAGCAGCCCGCCGAGGGTCCCCTACGAGCAGTACTTC. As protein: CASSPPRVPYEQYF. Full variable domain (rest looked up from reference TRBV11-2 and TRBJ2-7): EAGVAQSPRYKIIEKRQSVAFWCNPISGHATLYWYQQILGQGPKLLIQFQNNGVVDDSQLPKDRFSAERLKGVDSTLKIQPAKLEDSAVYLCASSPPRVPYEQYFGPGTRLTVT.

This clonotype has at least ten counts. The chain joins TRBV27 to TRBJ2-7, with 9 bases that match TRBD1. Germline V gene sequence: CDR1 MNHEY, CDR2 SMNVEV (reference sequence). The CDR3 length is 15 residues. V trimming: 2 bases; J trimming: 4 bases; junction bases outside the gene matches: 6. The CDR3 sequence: CASSLGGTGYYEQYF. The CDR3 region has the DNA TGTGCCAGCAGTTTAGGCGGGACAGGGTATTACGAGCAGTACTTC.

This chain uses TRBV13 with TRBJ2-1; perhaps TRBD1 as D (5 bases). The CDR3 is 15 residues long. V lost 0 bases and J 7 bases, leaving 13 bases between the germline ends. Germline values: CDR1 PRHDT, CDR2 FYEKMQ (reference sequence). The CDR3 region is CASSLGPGSGNEQFF. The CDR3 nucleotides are TGTGCCAGCAGCTTAGGACCAGGGTCGGGTAATGAGCAGTTCTTC.

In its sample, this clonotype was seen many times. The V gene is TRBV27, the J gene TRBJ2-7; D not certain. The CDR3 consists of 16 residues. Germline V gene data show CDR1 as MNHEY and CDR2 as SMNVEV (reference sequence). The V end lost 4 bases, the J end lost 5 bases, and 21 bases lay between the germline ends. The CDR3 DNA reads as TGTGCCAGCAGTTGGGGATATTCGGGTCGAGTCAACGAGCAGTACTTC. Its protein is CASSWGYSGRVNEQYF.

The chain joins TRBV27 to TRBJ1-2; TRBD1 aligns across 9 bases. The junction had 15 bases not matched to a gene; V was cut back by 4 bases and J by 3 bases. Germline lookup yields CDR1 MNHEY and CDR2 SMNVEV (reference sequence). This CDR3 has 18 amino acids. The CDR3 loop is CASSSGPGTGSEYYGYTF. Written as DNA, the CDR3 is TGTGCCAGCAGTTCCGGTCCCGGGACAGGGTCGGAGTACTATGGCTACACCTTC.

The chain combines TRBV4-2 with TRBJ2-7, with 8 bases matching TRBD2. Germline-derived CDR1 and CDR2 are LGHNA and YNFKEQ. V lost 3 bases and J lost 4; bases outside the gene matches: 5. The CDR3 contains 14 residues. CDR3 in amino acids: CASSQGLVTYEQYF. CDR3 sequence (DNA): TGTGCCAGCAGCCAGGGACTAGTAACATACGAGCAGTACTTC.

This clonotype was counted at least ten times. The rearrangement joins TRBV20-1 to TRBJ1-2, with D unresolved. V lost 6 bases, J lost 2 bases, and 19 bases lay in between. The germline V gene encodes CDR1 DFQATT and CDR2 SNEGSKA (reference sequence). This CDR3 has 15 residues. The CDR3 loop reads CSASIGGPLNYGYTF. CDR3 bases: TGCAGTGCGTCTATTGGCGGACCGCTAAACTATGGCTACACCTTC.